The next 8 T cell receptor beta chains were all read from a single sample in a study of blood T cell repertoires in COVID-19. Assay: immunoSEQ multiplex PCR; the TCRdb copy retains only in-frame clones and omits some. The table lists 250,000 to 400,000 clones, 88% of them singletons. What was sequenced was peripheral blood. The receptors were gathered from a woman in her thirties with COVID-19, enrolled during active disease.

The J gene is TRBJ2-1, the V gene TRBV7-2, with TRBD2 as a possible D gene (5 bases). Germline CDR1 is SGHTA and CDR2 is FQGNSA. V was cut by 1 base and J by 6 bases, with 13 bases left in between. CDR3 length equals 15 residues. CDR3 residues: CASSLDWLASNEQFF. CDR3 nucleotide sequence: TGTGCCAGCAGCTTAGATTGGCTAGCATCCAATGAGCAGTTCTTC.

This rearrangement joins TRBV14 to TRBJ2-3, with 11 positions matching TRBD1. This CDR3 region has 16 residues. CDR1 SGHDN and CDR2 FVKESK come from the germline V gene. With V trimmed by 0 bases and J by 6 bases, 5 bases remained unmatched. CDR3 sequence: CASSQERTGGADTQYF. CDR3 sequence (DNA): TGTGCCAGCAGCCAAGAACGGACAGGGGGCGCCGATACGCAGTATTTT.

The J gene is TRBJ2-3, the V gene TRBV2; 10 positions agree with TRBD1. The germline V gene encodes CDR1 SNHLY and CDR2 FYNNEI. V shed 6 bases and J 3 bases; nucleotides not matched to a gene: 3. The CDR3 has 14 amino acids. CDR3 nucleotides: TGTGCCAGCAGGGCGGGACAGGGGACAGATACGCAGTATTTT. This translates into CASRAGQGTDTQYF.

This chain connects TRBV24-1 to TRBJ2-2; 8 bases are shared with TRBD2. Germline loops: CDR1 KGHDR, CDR2 SFDVKD. This CDR3 has 17 amino acids. With 4 bases clipped from V and 4 bases from J, the junction kept 10 bases outside the gene matches. DNA of the CDR3: TGTGCCACCAGTGAGTCCCCCGGGGGGGAAAGCACCGGGGAGCTGTTTTTT. It yields the protein CATSESPGGESTGELFF.

Only a few counts were recorded for this clone. The chain links TRBV5-5 to TRBJ2-7, with 11 bases matching TRBD1. Germline CDR1 SGHKS, CDR2 YYEKEE (reference sequence). With 2 bases clipped from V and 1 base from J, the junction kept 5 bases outside the gene matches. The CDR3 has 16 residues. DNA of the CDR3: TGTGCCAGCAGCTTAGCCGGGACAGGGGGTTCCTACGAGCAGTACTTC. Protein product: CASSLAGTGGSYEQYF.

V is TRBV2 and J is TRBJ2-7, with D perhaps TRBD2 (6 bases). V dropped 8 bases and J dropped 2 bases, with 13 bases sitting between them. The CDR3 extends over 13 amino acids. CDR1 and CDR2 from the germline V gene are SNHLY and FYNNEI. The CDR3 nucleotides are TGTGCCAGCCGGGGGACTGCACCCTACGAGCAGTACTTC. Protein product: CASRGTAPYEQYF.

This chain links TRBV11-2 with TRBJ1-3; 8 bases are a match to TRBD1. The CDR3 is 18 residues long. V lost 6 bases, J lost 0 bases, and 13 bases stayed unmatched. Per the germline V gene, CDR1 is SGHAT and CDR2 is FQNNGV. CDR3 sequence: CASRRSGQAGSSGNTIYF. The DNA for the CDR3 is TGTGCCAGCAGGAGATCGGGACAGGCTGGAAGCTCTGGAAACACCATATATTTT.

The genes are TRBV5-6 and TRBJ1-2; TRBD1 aligns across 9 bases. The CDR3 loop spans 15 amino acids. Germline CDR1 is SGHDT and CDR2 is YYEEEE. Trimming took 3 bases from V and 8 from J; bases not matched to a gene: 11. The CDR3 bases are TGTGCCAGCAGCTGGGACTCACAGGGGGCGGGCGGCTACACCTTC. Translated, it gives CASSWDSQGAGGYTF.